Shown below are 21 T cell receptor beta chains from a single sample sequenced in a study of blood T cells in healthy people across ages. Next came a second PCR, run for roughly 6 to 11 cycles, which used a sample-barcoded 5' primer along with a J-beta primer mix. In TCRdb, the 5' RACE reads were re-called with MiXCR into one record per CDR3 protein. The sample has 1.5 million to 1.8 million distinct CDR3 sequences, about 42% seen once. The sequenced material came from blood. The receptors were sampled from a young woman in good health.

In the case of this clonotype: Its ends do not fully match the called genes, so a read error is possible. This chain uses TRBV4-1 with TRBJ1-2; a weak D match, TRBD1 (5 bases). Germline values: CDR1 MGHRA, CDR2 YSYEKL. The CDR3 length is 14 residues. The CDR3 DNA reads TGCACCAGCAGCCCCCCGATGGGGCTCGGAGGCTACACCTTC. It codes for CTSSPPMGLGGYTF.

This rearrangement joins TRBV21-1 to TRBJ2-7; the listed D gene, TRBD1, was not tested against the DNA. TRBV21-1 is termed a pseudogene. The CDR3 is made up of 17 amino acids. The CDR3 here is CASSKIYESGLSYEQYF. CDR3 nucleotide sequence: TGTGCCAGCAGCAAAATTTATGAATCAGGGCTCTCCTACGAGCAGTACTTC.

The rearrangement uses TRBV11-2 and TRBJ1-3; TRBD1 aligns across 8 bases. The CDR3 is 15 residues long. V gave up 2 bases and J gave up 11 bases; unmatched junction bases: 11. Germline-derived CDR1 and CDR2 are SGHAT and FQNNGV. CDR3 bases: TGTGCCAGCAGCTTACTCCGGGACAGGTCCGGCGCCATATATTTT. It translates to CASSLLRDRSGAIYF. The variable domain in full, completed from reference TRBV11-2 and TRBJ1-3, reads EAGVAQSPRYKIIEKRQSVAFWCNPISGHATLYWYQQILGQGPKLLIQFQNNGVVDDSQLPKDRFSAERLKGVDSTLKIQPAKLEDSAVYLCASSLLRDRSGAIYFGEGSWLTVV.

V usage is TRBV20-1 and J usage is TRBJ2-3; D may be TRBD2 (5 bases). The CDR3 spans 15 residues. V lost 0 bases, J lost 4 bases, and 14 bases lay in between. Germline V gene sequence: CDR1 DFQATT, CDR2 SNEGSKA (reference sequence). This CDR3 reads CSARDRRGWADTQYF. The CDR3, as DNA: TGCAGTGCTAGAGATCGCCGGGGATGGGCAGATACGCAGTATTTT.

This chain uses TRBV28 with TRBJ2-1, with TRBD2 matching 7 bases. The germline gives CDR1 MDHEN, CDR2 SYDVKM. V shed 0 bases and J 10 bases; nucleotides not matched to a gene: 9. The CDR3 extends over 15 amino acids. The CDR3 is CASSLWAGESYEQFF. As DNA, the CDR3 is TGTGCCAGCAGTTTATGGGCGGGAGAGTCCTACGAGCAGTTCTTC. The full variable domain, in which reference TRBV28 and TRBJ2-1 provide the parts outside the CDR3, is DVKVTQSSRYLVKRTGEKVFLECVQDMDHENMFWYRQDPGLGLRLIYFSYDVKMKEKGDIPEGYSVSREKKERFSLILESASTNQTSMYLCASSLWAGESYEQFFGPGTRLTVL.

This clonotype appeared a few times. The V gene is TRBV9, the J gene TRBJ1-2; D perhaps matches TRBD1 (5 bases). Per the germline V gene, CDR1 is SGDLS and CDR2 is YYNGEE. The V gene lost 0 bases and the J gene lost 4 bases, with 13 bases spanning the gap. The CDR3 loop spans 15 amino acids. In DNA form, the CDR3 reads TGTGCCAGCAGCGTAGCGGGGGGGTCTGCCTATGGCTACACCTTC. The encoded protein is CASSVAGGSAYGYTF.

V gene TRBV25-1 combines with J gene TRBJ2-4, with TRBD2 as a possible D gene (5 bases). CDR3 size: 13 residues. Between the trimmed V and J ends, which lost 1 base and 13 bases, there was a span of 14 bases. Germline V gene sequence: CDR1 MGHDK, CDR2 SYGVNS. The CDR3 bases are TGTGCCAGCAGTGAATTTAATGCGGGTGAGCAGTACTTC. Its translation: CASSEFNAGEQYF. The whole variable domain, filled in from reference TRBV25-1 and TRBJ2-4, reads EADIYQTPRYLVIGTGKKITLECSQTMGHDKMYWYQQDPGMELHLIHYSYGVNSTEKGDLSSESTVSRIRTEHFPLTLESARPSHTSQYLCASSEFNAGEQYFGAGTRLSVL.

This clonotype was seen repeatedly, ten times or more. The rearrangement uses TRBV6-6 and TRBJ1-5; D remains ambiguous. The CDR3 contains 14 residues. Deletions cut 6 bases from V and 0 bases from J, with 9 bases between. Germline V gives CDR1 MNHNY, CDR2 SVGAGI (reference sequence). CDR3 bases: TGTGCCAGCAGGGAAGGGAATAGCAATCAGCCCCAGCATTTT. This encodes CASREGNSNQPQHF.

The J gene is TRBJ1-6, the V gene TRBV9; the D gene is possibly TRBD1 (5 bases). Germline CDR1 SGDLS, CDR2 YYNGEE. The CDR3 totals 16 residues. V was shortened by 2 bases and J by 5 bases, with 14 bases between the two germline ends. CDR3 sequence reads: CASSVSGAYNNSPLHF. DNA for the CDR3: TGTGCCAGCAGCGTGAGTGGGGCCTATAATAATTCACCCCTCCACTTT. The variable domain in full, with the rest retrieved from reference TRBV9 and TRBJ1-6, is DSGVTQTPKHLITATGQRVTLRCSPRSGDLSVYWYQQSLDQGLQFLIQYYNGEERAKGNILERFSAQQFPDLHSELNLSSLELGDSALYFCASSVSGAYNNSPLHFGNGTRLTVT.

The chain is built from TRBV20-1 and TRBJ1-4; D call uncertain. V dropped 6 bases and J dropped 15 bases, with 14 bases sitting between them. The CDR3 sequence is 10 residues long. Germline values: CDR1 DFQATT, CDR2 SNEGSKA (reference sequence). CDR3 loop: CSAHQDGMFF. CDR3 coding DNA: TGCAGTGCACACCAAGACGGGATGTTTTTT.

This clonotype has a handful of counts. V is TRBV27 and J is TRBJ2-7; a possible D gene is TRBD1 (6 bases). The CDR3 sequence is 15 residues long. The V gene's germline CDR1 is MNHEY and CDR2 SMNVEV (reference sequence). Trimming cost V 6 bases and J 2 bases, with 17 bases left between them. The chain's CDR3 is CASRGRGQSPYEQYF. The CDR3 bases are TGTGCCAGCAGGGGTAGAGGACAGTCCCCCTACGAGCAGTACTTC.

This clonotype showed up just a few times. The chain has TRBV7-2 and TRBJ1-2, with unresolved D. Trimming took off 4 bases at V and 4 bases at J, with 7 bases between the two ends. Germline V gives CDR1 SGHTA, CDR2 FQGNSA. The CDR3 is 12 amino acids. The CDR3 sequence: CASSWSAYGYTF. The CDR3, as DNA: TGTGCCAGCAGCTGGAGTGCCTATGGCTACACCTTC.

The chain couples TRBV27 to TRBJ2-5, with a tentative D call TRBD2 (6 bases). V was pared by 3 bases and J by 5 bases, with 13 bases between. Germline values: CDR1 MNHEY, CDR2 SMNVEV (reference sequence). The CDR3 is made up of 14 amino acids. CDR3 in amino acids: CASSFSRRGETQYF. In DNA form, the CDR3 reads TGTGCCAGCAGTTTCAGCCGTCGGGGGGAGACCCAGTACTTC.

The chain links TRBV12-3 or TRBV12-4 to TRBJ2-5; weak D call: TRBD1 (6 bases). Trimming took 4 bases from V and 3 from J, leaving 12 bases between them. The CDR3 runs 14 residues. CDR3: CASSSIQGEETQYF. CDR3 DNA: TGTGCCAGCAGTTCTATACAGGGAGAAGAGACCCAGTACTTC.

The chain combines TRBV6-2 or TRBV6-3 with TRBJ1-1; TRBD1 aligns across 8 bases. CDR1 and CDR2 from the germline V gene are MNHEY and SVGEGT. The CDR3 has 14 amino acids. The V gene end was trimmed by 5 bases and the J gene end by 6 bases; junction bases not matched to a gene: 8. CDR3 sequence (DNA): TGTGCCAGCAGTAGAATGGACAGGGCCGCTGAAGCTTTCTTT. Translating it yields CASSRMDRAAEAFF.

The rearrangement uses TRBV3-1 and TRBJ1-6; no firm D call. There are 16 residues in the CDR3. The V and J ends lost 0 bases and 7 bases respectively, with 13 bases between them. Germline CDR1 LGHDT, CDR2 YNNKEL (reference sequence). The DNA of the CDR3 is TGTGCCAGCAGCCAAGATGTAGGAAACAGAAATTCACCCCTCCACTTT. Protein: CASSQDVGNRNSPLHF.

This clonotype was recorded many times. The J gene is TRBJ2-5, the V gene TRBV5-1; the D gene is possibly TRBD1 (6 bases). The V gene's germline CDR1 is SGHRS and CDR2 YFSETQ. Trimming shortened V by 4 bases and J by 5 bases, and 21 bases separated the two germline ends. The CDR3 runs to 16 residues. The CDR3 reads CASSEVVQGSQETQYF. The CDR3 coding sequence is TGCGCCAGCAGCGAGGTAGTCCAGGGGAGCCAGGAGACCCAGTACTTC.

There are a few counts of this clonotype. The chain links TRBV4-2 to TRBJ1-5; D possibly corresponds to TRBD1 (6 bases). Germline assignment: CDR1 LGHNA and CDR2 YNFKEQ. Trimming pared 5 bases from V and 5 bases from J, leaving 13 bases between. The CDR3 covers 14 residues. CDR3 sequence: CASSARQDYQPQHF. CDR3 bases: TGTGCCAGCAGCGCAAGACAGGACTATCAGCCCCAGCATTTT.

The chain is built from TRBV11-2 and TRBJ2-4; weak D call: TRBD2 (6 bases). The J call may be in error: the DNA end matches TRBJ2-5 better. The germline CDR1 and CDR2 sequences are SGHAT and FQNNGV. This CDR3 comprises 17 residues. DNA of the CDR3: TGTGCCAGCAGCCCCGGACTGAATTACAACCGGGGGGAGACCCAGTACTTC. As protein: CASSPGLNYNRGETQYF.

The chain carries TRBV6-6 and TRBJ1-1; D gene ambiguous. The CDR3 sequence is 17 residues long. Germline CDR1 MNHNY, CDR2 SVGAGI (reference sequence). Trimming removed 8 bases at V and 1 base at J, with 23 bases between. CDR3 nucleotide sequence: TGTGCCAGCGTCCGTGGCAGAGGAAACTATCGGAACACTGAAGCTTTCTTT. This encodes CASVRGRGNYRNTEAFF.

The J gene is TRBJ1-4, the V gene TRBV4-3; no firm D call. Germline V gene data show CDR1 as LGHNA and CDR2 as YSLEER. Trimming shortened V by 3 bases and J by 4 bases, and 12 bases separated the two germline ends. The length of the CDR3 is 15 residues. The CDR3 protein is CASSHSQASNEKLFF. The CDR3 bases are TGCGCCAGCAGCCACTCTCAAGCGAGTAATGAAAAACTGTTTTTT.